The clone carrying this TCR beta chain came up a few times. Its target is unknown. TCRdb keeps only in-frame clones here, not all; method: immunoSEQ multiplex PCR. This sample has approximately 68,000 clones, with about nine tenths found just once. The data are from a study of T cell responses to AZD1222 COVID-19 vaccine. Germline V gene lookup returns CDR1 SGHDT and CDR2 YYEEEE. V lost 1 base and J 4 bases, leaving 22 bases between the germline ends. This CDR3 comprises 18 residues. Study-wide points: Researchers took repertoire samples only after the peak T cell response had come. Donors were mostly white British, more females; clonal diversity possibly underestimated. Vaccination with two AZD1222 doses was followed by a rise in Spike-specific TCR breadth and depth.

The sequenced sample was peripheral blood, obtained on day 0 of AZD1222 vaccination. This chain links TRBV5-6 with TRBJ2-3, with a tentative D call TRBD2 (5 bases). The receptor was derived from an adult in good health. The CDR3 region is CASSLFSEIGEWADTQYF. The CDR3 DNA is TGTGCCAGCAGCTTGTTTAGTGAAATCGGGGAGTGGGCAGATACGCAGTATTTT.